This T cell receptor beta chain emerged from a study of cytomegalovirus exposure and HLA in healthy donors. Study results and caveats: A prior analysis recorded that most TCR beta V segments were productive about 87% or about 30% of the time. An analysis was carried out later, and it reportedly showed fewer N-insertions in an Asian-associated ancestry cluster than the roughly 700-donor mean.

The CDR3 consists of 16 residues. The germline V gene has CDR1 SGHKS and CDR2 YYEKEE (reference sequence). V gave up 0 bases and J gave up 5 bases; unmatched junction bases: 6. 60 Vbeta and 13 Jbeta primers were used in PCR. Assay used: immunoSEQ multiplex PCR; TCRdb lists only in-frame clones, some missing. Its clone listing holds tens of thousands of clones. Nominally healthy donors provided the samples, though records likely missed some immune exposures. Of note for this clone: The antigen is undetermined.

Material: PBMCs. The V gene is TRBV5-5, the J gene TRBJ1-2; TRBD1 aligns across 11 bases. The TCR originated in a male donor in good health and CMV-seronegative. CDR3 residues: CASSLDIRDRGYGYTF. CDR3 coding DNA: TGTGCCAGCAGCTTGGACATCCGGGACAGGGGGTATGGCTACACCTTC.